This T cell receptor (beta chain) was obtained from a study of regulatory T cells in long-lasting Graves disease. Arm-PCR of CDR3 regions and iRepertoire HTBI primers were used to build TCR beta libraries. TCRdb re-called the multiplex PCR reads through MiXCR, storing one row per CDR3 protein. The data hold 250,000 to 300,000 distinct CDR3 sequences, with around a fifth observed a single time. Documented time point: persistent/refractory GD, antithyroid drugs over 5 years with positive TRAb. Researchers made the TCR library from RNA that was extracted from PBMCs. The source of the patients was an endocrinology department in Xi'an, China. About this clonotype: A read error may be the cause here, since a much bigger clone is one base away.

CDR1 and CDR2 from the germline V gene are MDHEN and SYDVKM. The CDR3 is 15 amino acids. Trimming removed 5 bases from V and 0 bases from J; junction bases left unmatched: 4. This receptor was taken from a female donor with Graves disease. This sample comprised peripheral blood mononuclear cells (PBMCs), obtained when the disease was refractory, from a patient treated with antithyroid drugs. V and J are TRBV28 and TRBJ1-5, with TRBD1 matching over 7 bases. The CDR3 DNA is TGTGCCAGCAGTCACCGACAGGGTAGCAATCAGCCCCAGCATTTT. It specifies CASSHRQGSNQPQHF.